The 14 T cell receptor beta chains below come from one sample, sequenced in a study of T cell clonality in common variable immunodeficiency (dated by TCRdb to the mid-2010s). Libraries came from the immunoSEQ multiplex PCR assay. The immuneACCESS repertoire file appears here via TCRdb, limited to in-frame rearrangements. These files lack a portion of the clones; in checked studies, under half of the deficit traces to unresolved V genes, and the cause of the others is not known. This sample includes 45,000 to 70,000 clones, and none of them was observed just once. The leading ten clones occupy about 5.5% of the sample. The sample was peripheral blood mononuclear cells. Receptor source: a person aged 18 to 70 in good health.

This clone showed up many times. The read stops 3 residues short of the end of the CDR3; the missing end is completed from the germline J gene. V is TRBV5-4 and J is TRBJ2-7, with a weak D call TRBD1 (6 bases). CDR1 is SGHNT and CDR2 is YYREEE in the germline V gene (reference sequence). With 1 base removed from V and 2 bases from J, the gap between germline ends came to 13 bases. The CDR3 has 15 residues. Partial CDR3 DNA: TGTGCCAGCAGCTTGAAGCCGACAGGCACCTACGAG. This encodes CASSLKPTGTYE. The CDR3 in full is CASSLKPTGTYEQYF.

This clone has ten or more counts. The read comes to an end 3 residues before the CDR3 does, leaving the germline J gene to fill in the end. The J gene is TRBJ2-7, the V gene TRBV6-1, with TRBD1 as a possible D gene (7 bases). This CDR3 is 15 amino acids long. Germline CDR1 MNHNS, CDR2 SASEGT. The V end was cut by 2 bases, the J end by 0 bases, with 11 bases between. The part of the CDR3 DNA that was read is TGTGCCAGCAGTGAAAGGGGGCGGGACTCCTACGAG. Translated: CASSERGRDSYE. In full, the CDR3 is CASSERGRDSYEQYF.

This clone was found a few times. Read data end 3 residues before the CDR3 end; the end is taken from the germline J gene. The genes are TRBV7-9 and TRBJ2-7, with TRBD2 matching 14 bases. In germline, CDR1 is SEHNR, CDR2 FQNEAQ (reference sequence). This CDR3 is built from 15 residues. The ends lost 5 bases at V and 5 bases at J; junction bases unmatched: 5. CDR3 amino acids: CASSRTSGRWDEQYF. The sequenced CDR3 bases are TGTGCCAGCAGCCGGACTAGCGGGAGGTGGGACGAG.

Ten or more counts support this clone. The sequenced fragment ends 3 residues before the CDR3 boundary, so the rest is inferred from the germline J gene. The chain links TRBV10-3 to TRBJ1-6, with D maybe TRBD1 (6 bases). The CDR3 extends over 20 amino acids. Germline-derived CDR1 and CDR2 are ENHRY and SYGVKD. The V gene lost 4 bases and the J gene lost 0 bases, with 22 bases spanning the gap. CDR3 loop: CAISGPRGGATGSYNSPLHF. The CDR3 bases that were read are TGTGCCATCAGTGGCCCCCGGGGGGGGGCTACAGGCTCCTATAATTCACCC.

This clone has more than one count but fewer than ten. With the read ending 3 residues before the CDR3 end, the germline J gene is used to fill in that end. This chain connects TRBV11-1 to TRBJ2-2; TRBD1 matches at 7 bases. Trimming cost V 5 bases and J 9 bases; bases outside gene matches: 6. The length of the CDR3 is 13 residues. Germline CDR1 reads SGHAT; CDR2 reads FQDESV (reference sequence). The sequenced part of the CDR3 DNA is TGTGCCAGCAGCCCCCGACAGGGCCGGGAG. Translating it yields CASSPRQGRE. In full, the CDR3 reads CASSPRQGRELFF.

This clone has ten or more counts. Read sequence stops 3 residues before the CDR3 end, and the germline J gene provides the missing end. This chain uses TRBV29-1 with TRBJ2-1, with 9 bases fitting TRBD1. Germline V gene data show CDR1 as SQVTM and CDR2 as ANQGSEA. J gave up 6 bases and V 4 bases, and 10 bases lay outside the gene matches. The length of the CDR3 is 15 residues. The DNA read from the CDR3 is TGCAGCGTTGTGTTGCGGGACAGGGTTTTCAATGAG. It is translated as CSVVLRDRVFNE. The CDR3, in full, reads CSVVLRDRVFNEQFF.

At least ten counts were recorded for this clone. The read is 3 residues too short to cover the CDR3 end, so that end is filled in from the germline J gene. The chain couples TRBV28 to TRBJ1-1; TRBD1 matches at 12 bases. Germline assignment: CDR1 MDHEN and CDR2 SYDVKM. CDR3 length: 16 amino acids. The J segment lost 5 bases and the V segment lost 5 bases, leaving 9 bases of the junction unmatched. The chain's CDR3 is CASSPRPGQGATEAFF. CDR3 DNA, as far as it was read: TGTGCCAGCAGTCCACGACCGGGACAGGGGGCGACTGAA.

This clone was counted at least ten times. The CDR3 goes on 3 residues after the read ends, and that part is filled in from the germline J gene. The genes are TRBV5-1 and TRBJ2-1; no reliable D call. The CDR3 is 13 residues long. CDR1 is SGHRS, CDR2 YFSETQ, per germline. Trimming took 2 bases from V and 4 from J, leaving 7 bases between them. This CDR3 is CASSFRVYNEQFF. The sequenced CDR3 bases are TGCGCCAGCAGCTTCCGGGTTTACAATGAG.

Many counts were recorded for this clone. The CDR3 end is not reached by the read, which stops 3 residues before it; the germline J gene fills it in. The chain recombines TRBV7-9 with TRBJ2-7; TRBD2 matches at 9 bases. Germline loops: CDR1 SEHNR, CDR2 FQNEAQ (reference sequence). The CDR3 runs 14 residues. Trimming cost V 5 bases and J 2 bases; bases outside gene matches: 4. This CDR3 is CASSILAGTYEQYF. The part of the CDR3 DNA that was read is TGTGCCAGCAGCATCCTAGCGGGAACCTACGAG. The whole variable domain, filled in from reference TRBV7-9 and TRBJ2-7, reads DTGVSQNPRHKITKRGQNVTFRCDPISEHNRLYWYRQTLGQGPEFLTYFQNEAQLEKSRLLSDRFSAERPKGSFSTLEIQRTEQGDSAMYLCASSILAGTYEQYFGPGTRLTVT.

In its sample, this clone was seen many times. The CDR3 extends 3 residues past the end of the read, so its final part is completed from the germline J gene. This chain links TRBV5-6 with TRBJ1-5; D gene unclear. Trimming stripped 1 base from V and 0 bases from J, with 5 bases between. Per germline, CDR1 SGHDT and CDR2 YYEEEE. There are 14 residues in the CDR3. The CDR3: CASSLIYSNQPQHF. The DNA read from the CDR3 is TGTGCCAGCAGCTTGATTTATAGCAATCAGCCC.

This clone appeared many times. CDR3 in amino acids: CASSRQGSETQYF. The CDR3 DNA, read in part, is TGTGCCAGCTCACGACAGGGGTCGGAGACC. The chain uses TRBV18 and TRBJ2-5, with 8 bases aligning to TRBD1. The read finishes 3 residues shy of the CDR3 end, and the germline J gene is used to complete it. V was pared by 4 bases and J by 5 bases, with 3 bases of the junction left unmatched. CDR1 is KGHSH, CDR2 LQKENI, per germline. CDR3 length: 13 amino acids. The whole variable domain, filled in from reference TRBV18 and TRBJ2-5, reads NAGVMQNPRHLVRRRGQEARLRCSPMKGHSHVYWYRQLPEEGLKFMVYLQKENIIDESGMPKERFSAEFPKEGPSILRIQQVVRGDSAAYFCASSRQGSETQYFGPGTRLLVL.

This clone has ten or more counts. Read coverage stops 3 residues before the CDR3 terminus; the germline J gene supplies the remainder. The chain recombines TRBV9 with TRBJ2-5; TRBD1 might be the D (5 bases). This CDR3 is built from 15 residues. V was shortened by 2 bases and J by 5 bases, with 16 bases between the two germline ends. Germline loops: CDR1 SGDLS, CDR2 YYNGEE. The CDR3: CASSVSPDRGETQYF. Incomplete CDR3 DNA: TGTGCCAGCAGCGTTTCCCCTGATAGGGGTGAGACC.

This clone was seen ten or more times. The read ends 3 residues shy of where the CDR3 ends; the end is completed using the germline J gene. The chain recombines TRBV7-8 with TRBJ2-3; 8 nucleotides line up with TRBD2. V lost 5 bases, J lost 3 bases, and 4 bases stayed unmatched. Germline values: CDR1 SGHVS, CDR2 FQNEAQ. The CDR3 sequence is 14 residues long. Partial CDR3 DNA: TGTGCCAGCAGCCCTATAGCGGGAACAGATACG. This gives the protein CASSPIAGTDT. The entire CDR3 protein is CASSPIAGTDTQYF.

This clone was seen many times. The CDR3 is cut off 3 residues early in the read; its end comes from the germline J gene. The genes are TRBV20-1 and TRBJ2-7, with D maybe TRBD1 (6 bases). The CDR3 spans 13 residues. Between the trimmed V and J ends, which lost 5 bases and 3 bases, there was a span of 14 bases. Germline V CDR1 and CDR2: DFQATT, SNEGSKA (reference sequence). CDR3 sequence: CSAPGTLIYEQYF. Partial CDR3 DNA: TGCAGTGCTCCCGGGACATTAATCTACGAG.